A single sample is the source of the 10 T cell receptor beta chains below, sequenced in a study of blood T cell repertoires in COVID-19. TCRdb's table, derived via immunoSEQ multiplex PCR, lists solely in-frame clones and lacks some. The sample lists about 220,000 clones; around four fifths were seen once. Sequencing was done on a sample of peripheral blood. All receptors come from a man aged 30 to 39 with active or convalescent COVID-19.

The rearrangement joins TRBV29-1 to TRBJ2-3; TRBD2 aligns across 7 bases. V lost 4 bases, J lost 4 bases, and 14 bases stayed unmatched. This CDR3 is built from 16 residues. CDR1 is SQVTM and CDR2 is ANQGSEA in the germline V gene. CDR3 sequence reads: CSVAPSGAMRADTQYF. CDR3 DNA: TGCAGCGTTGCCCCCAGCGGGGCAATGAGGGCAGATACGCAGTATTTT.

This chain's CDR3 is CSASPNRGGYTF. CDR3 nucleotides: TGCAGTGCTAGTCCGAACAGGGGAGGCTACACCTTC. V usage is TRBV20-1 and J usage is TRBJ1-2; TRBD1 agrees at 7 bases. Germline CDR1 reads DFQATT; CDR2 reads SNEGSKA (reference sequence). The V gene end was trimmed by 3 bases and the J gene end by 8 bases; junction bases not matched to a gene: 6. This CDR3 contains 12 residues.

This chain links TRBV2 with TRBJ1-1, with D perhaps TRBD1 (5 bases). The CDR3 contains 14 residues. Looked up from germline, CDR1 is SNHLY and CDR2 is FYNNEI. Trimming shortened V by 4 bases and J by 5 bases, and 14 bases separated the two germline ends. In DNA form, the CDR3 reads TGTGCCAGCAGTGTGGGCCAGGGAAATACTGAAGCTTTCTTT. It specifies CASSVGQGNTEAFF. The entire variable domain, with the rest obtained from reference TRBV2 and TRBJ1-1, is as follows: EPEVTQTPSHQVTQMGQEVILRCVPISNHLYFYWYRQILGQKVEFLVSFYNNEISEKSEIFDDQFSVERPDGSNFTLKIRSTKLEDSAMYFCASSVGQGNTEAFFGQGTRLTVV.

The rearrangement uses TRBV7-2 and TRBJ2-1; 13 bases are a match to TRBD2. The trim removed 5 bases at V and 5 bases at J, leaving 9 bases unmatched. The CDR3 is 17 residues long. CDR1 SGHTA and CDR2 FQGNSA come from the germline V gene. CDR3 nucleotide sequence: TGTGCCAGCAGCCCCCAGACTAGCGGGGGGATAAACAATGAGCAGTTCTTC. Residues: CASSPQTSGGINNEQFF. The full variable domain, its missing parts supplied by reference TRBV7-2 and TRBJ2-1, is GAGVSQSPSNKVTEKGKDVELRCDPISGHTALYWYRQSLGQGLEFLIYFQGNSAPDKSGLPSDRFSAERTGGSVSTLTIQRTQQEDSAVYLCASSPQTSGGINNEQFFGPGTRLTVL.

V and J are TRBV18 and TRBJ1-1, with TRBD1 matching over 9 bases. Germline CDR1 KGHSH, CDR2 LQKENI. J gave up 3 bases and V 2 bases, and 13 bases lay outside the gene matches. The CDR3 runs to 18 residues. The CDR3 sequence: CASSPYRTGAKLDTEAFF. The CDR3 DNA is TGTGCCAGCTCACCATATAGGACAGGGGCGAAGTTGGACACTGAAGCTTTCTTT.

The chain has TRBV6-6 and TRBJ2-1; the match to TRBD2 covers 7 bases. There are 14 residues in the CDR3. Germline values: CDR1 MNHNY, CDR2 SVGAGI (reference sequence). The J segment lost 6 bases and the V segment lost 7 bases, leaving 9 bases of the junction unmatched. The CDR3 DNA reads TGTGCCAGCACTGGCGGGAGTACCGGCAATGAGCAGTTCTTC. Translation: CASTGGSTGNEQFF.

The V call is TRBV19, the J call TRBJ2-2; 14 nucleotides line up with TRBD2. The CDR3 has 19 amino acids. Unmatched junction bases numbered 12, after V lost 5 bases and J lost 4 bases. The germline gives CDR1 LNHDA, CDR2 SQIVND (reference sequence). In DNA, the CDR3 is TGTGCCAGTAGTCCGCGCCGACTAGCGGGGGGGCGGGCCACCGGGGAGCTGTTTTTT. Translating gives CASSPRRLAGGRATGELFF.

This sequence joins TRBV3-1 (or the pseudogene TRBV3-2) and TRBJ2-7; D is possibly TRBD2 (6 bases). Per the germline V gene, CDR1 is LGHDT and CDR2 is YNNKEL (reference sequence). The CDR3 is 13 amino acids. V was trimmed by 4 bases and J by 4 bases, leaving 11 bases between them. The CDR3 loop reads CASSPGETYEQYF. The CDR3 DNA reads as TGTGCCAGCAGCCCGGGGGAAACGTACGAGCAGTACTTC.

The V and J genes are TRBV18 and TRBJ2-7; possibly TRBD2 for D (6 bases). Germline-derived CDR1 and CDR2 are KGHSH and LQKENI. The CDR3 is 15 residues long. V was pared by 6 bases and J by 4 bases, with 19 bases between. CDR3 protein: CASSQGGVATYEQYF. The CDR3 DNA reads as TGTGCCAGCTCCCAGGGCGGGGTGGCGACGTACGAGCAGTACTTC.

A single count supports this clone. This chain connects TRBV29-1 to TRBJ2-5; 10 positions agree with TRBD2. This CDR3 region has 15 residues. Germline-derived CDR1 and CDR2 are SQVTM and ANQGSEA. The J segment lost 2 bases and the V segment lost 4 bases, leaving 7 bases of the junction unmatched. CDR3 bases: TGCAGCGTTGCCAGACTAGCGGGCCAACAAGAGACCCAGTACTTC. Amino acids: CSVARLAGQQETQYF.